The rows below give T cell receptor beta chains drawn from one sample of a study of blood T cell repertoires in COVID-19. Sequencing was performed with immunoSEQ multiplex PCR; in TCRdb, only in-frame clones are kept and a portion is missing. The sample gives under 250,000 clones, around nine tenths of which show up once; around 1.5% is in the top ten. The sample comprised peripheral blood. These receptors were collected from a woman aged 55-69 years who had recovered from COVID-19. Each CDR3 is given with its conserved first and last residue. Fields, in order: CDR3 length, V gene, CDR3 protein.

15 | TRBV28 | CASSLEGFGNQPQHF
14 | TRBV6-6 | CASETSGGANEQYF
15 | TRBV7-9 | CASSPAGYSNTEAFF
16 | TRBV7-2 | CASSLVAGGAQETQYF
11 | TRBV6-6 | CASSYYDIQYF
17 | TRBV14 | CASSAPLTRQGKGVLTF
14 | TRBV6-1 | CASSEGWVPGEQYF
14 | TRBV5-1 | CASSSRTGEAEAFF
15 | TRBV15 | CATSTLQGANTEAFF
15 | TRBV15 | CATSRGQGLTDTQYF
16 | TRBV19 | CASSPPLAGHPYEQYF
15 | TRBV5-1 | CASTPLSGSNEKLFF
17 | TRBV6-2/TRBV6-3 | CASSYPRQGRYTGELFF
15 | TRBV6-5 | CALGEVIGSYNEQFF
14 | TRBV19 | CASSIQGGQETQYF
15 | TRBV3-1/TRBV3-2 | CASSLRVSSYNEQFF
13 | TRBV29-1 | CSVDFANTGELFF
12 | TRBV5-1 | CASSFNSYEQYF
17 | TRBV5-1 | CASSLAEGIGGNTEAFF
12 | TRBV6-6 | CASRRAGNEQFF
15 | TRBV27 | CASSRQGAGNQPQHF
14 | TRBV7-2 | CASSLGTLPYEQYF
14 | TRBV28 | CASTALRANYGYTF
16 | TRBV24-1 | CATSDLSHGGRGEQFF
15 | TRBV11-3 | CASSSPLSSYNEQFF
13 | TRBV11-2 | CASSFRASYEQYF
14 | TRBV7-2 | CASLIHSAYNEQFF
13 | TRBV7-9 | CASSLGFSPEAFF
15 | TRBV12-5 | CASMLSDFSTDTQYF
15 | TRBV10-3 | CAISGSGQGATEAFF
13 | TRBV28 | CASRRDRLYEQYF
11 | TRBV12-3/TRBV12-4 | CASTSMTAPFF
15 | TRBV9 | CASSPSGGADEKLFF
15 | TRBV5-6 | CASRPVQGTLYGYTF
14 | TRBV19 | CASSMSPSADTQYF
16 | TRBV18 | CASSPRRGQGGYEQYF
14 | TRBV18 | CASSPTSETYEQYF
15 | TRBV19 | CASSILAGGNNEQFF
15 | TRBV5-1 | CASSLRAGPNEKLFF
14 | TRBV5-1 | CASSLGARPYEQYF
13 | TRBV9 | CASSVVEGGVQFF
14 | TRBV4-2 | CASSQGRGEGEQYF
18 | TRBV19 | CASTQRGGKGERGSPLHF
15 | TRBV7-9 | CASSFEGAFTDTQYF
17 | TRBV4-3 | CASSQYQTSGGWYEQYF
16 | TRBV11-3 | CASSLGPAGFEDTQYF
15 | TRBV9 | CASSGLAGVSNEQFF
11 | TRBV29-1 | CSMYSGNTIYF
18 | TRBV11-2 | CASSLDVAGLSSGNTIYF
13 | TRBV19 | CASSTDRSQPQHF